Shown below are 24 T cell receptor beta chains from a single sample sequenced in a study of response to subunit inactivated influenza vaccine. One entry per CDR3 protein, called by TCRdb with MiXCR from the RT-PCR reads. The repertoire holds a few hundred thousand distinct CDR3 sequences, with approximately 11% as singletons. The source was PBMCs from blood, collected roughly 6 weeks after vaccination. The receptors originated from a man aged 50 or older who received an inactivated influenza vaccine.

V usage is TRBV25-1 and J usage is TRBJ2-6; D is undetermined. CDR1 is MGHDK and CDR2 is SYGVNS in the germline V gene. The CDR3 consists of 16 residues. The V and J ends lost 1 base and 1 base respectively, with 8 bases between them. CDR3 protein: CASSEFGFSGANVLTF. The CDR3 DNA reads as TGTGCCAGCAGTGAATTTGGGTTTTCTGGGGCCAACGTCCTGACTTTC.

This clonotype was recorded a few times. The chain has TRBV18 and TRBJ2-7; D is unresolved. Germline values: CDR1 KGHSH, CDR2 LQKENI. V shed 6 bases and J shed 0 bases, with 9 bases lying between them. The CDR3 runs 13 residues. Here the CDR3 DNA reads TGTGCCAGCTCCGAAGGCCTCTCCTACGAGCAGTACTTC. Its translation is CASSEGLSYEQYF.

This clonotype appeared a few times. The genes are TRBV6-5 and TRBJ2-3; D possibly corresponds to TRBD2 (6 bases). Germline CDR1 reads MNHEY; CDR2 reads SVGAGI. The germline V and J ends were trimmed by 4 bases and 4 bases, with 12 bases remaining between them. This CDR3 region has 14 residues. CDR3 loop: CASSSSRRADTQYF. The CDR3 DNA follows: TGTGCCAGCAGTTCGTCTAGGAGGGCAGATACGCAGTATTTT.

The rearrangement joins TRBV6-2 or TRBV6-3 to TRBJ2-5; D is possibly TRBD1 or TRBD2 (5 bases each). The CDR3 totals 16 residues. Germline lookup yields CDR1 MNHEY and CDR2 SVGEGT. V was pared by 6 bases and J by 2 bases, with 19 bases between. CDR3: CASRLRDKGPQETQYF. The DNA for the CDR3 is TGTGCCAGCAGGTTACGGGATAAGGGGCCGCAAGAGACCCAGTACTTC.

This clonotype was seen a handful of times. The chain recombines TRBV29-1 with TRBJ2-5; D uncertain. Trimming took 2 bases from V and 1 from J, leaving 8 bases between them. Germline CDR1 SQVTM, CDR2 ANQGSEA. The CDR3 length is 13 residues. CDR3 region: CSVETRAQETQYF. DNA for the CDR3: TGCAGCGTTGAAACAAGAGCCCAAGAGACCCAGTACTTC. The entire variable domain, with the rest obtained from reference TRBV29-1 and TRBJ2-5, is as follows: SAVISQKPSRDICQRGTSLTIQCQVDSQVTMMFWYRQQPGQSLTLIATANQGSEATYESGFVIDKFPISRPNLTFSTLTVSNMSPEDSSIYLCSVETRAQETQYFGPGTRLLVL.

The chain carries TRBV5-1 and TRBJ1-4, with D uncertain. Trimming shortened V by 0 bases and J by 0 bases, and 6 bases separated the two germline ends. The CDR3 covers 15 residues. Germline values: CDR1 SGHRS, CDR2 YFSETQ. Here the CDR3 DNA reads TGCGCCAGCAGCTTGGAACCCACAACTAATGAAAAACTGTTTTTT. Amino acids: CASSLEPTTNEKLFF.

The rearrangement uses TRBV20-1 and TRBJ2-5; D is tentatively TRBD1 or TRBD2 (5 bases each). This CDR3 has 14 amino acids. V lost 3 bases and J lost 1, with 12 bases in between. Germline CDR1 and CDR2: DFQATT and SNEGSKA (reference sequence). Here the CDR3 reads CSARGRGFQETQYF. CDR3 bases: TGCAGTGCTAGGGGACGTGGCTTCCAAGAGACCCAGTACTTC.

The gene calls are TRBV28 and TRBJ2-1; TRBD2 matches 11 bases. The CDR3 totals 16 residues. CDR1 is MDHEN, CDR2 SYDVKM, per germline. Trimming at V came to 3 bases and at J to 12 bases, leaving 13 bases not matched to a gene. The CDR3 DNA is TGTGCCAGCAGTTTGTCCGGGACTAGCGGCCCAGGGGGGCAGTTCTTC. Translation gives CASSLSGTSGPGGQFF.

The chain couples TRBV12-5 to TRBJ1-2, with 11 positions matching TRBD1. V lost 7 bases, J lost 6 bases, and 7 bases stayed unmatched. The CDR3 sequence is 14 residues long. Germline V CDR1 and CDR2: LGHNT, FRNRAP. In DNA, the CDR3 is TGTGCTAGTGCCCGGGACAGGGGGACGGATGGCTACACCTTC. Protein sequence: CASARDRGTDGYTF.

The chain is built from TRBV20-1 and TRBJ2-7; no definite D call. The length of the CDR3 is 11 residues. Germline V gene sequence: CDR1 DFQATT, CDR2 SNEGSKA (reference sequence). V lost 2 bases, J lost 4 bases, and 6 bases lay in between. Here the CDR3 reads CSARLKYEQYF. The CDR3 DNA follows: TGCAGTGCTAGACTTAAGTACGAGCAGTACTTC.

The sample holds many counts of this clonotype. The V gene is TRBV6-1, the J gene TRBJ2-7, with D tentatively TRBD1 or TRBD2 (5 bases each). V gave up 4 bases and J gave up 3 bases, with 10 bases separating them. Germline V lookup: CDR1 MNHNS, CDR2 SASEGT. The CDR3 has 13 residues. CDR3 loop: CASSVGTDYEQYF. The CDR3 nucleotides read TGTGCCAGCAGTGTCGGGACGGACTACGAGCAGTACTTC.

Many counts were recorded for this clonotype. The CDR3 loop is CASSLEQSNNSPLHF. The CDR3 region has the DNA TGTGCCAGCAGCTTGGAGCAGTCCAATAATTCACCCCTCCACTTT. V usage is TRBV5-5 and J usage is TRBJ1-6; D remains ambiguous. The V and J ends lost 0 bases and 5 bases respectively, with 9 bases between them. The CDR3 loop spans 15 amino acids. Germline V gene data show CDR1 as SGHKS and CDR2 as YYEKEE (reference sequence).

The chain links TRBV7-2 to TRBJ2-2; D may be TRBD2 (7 bases). The length of the CDR3 is 17 residues. V lost 5 bases, J lost 4 bases, and 20 bases lay in between. CDR1 is SGHTA, CDR2 FQGNSA, per germline. CDR3 nucleotides: TGTGCCAGCAGCCGAAGTATGCGCGGGGGCCGCACCGGGGAGCTGTTTTTT. It encodes CASSRSMRGGRTGELFF.

In its sample, this clonotype was seen a few times. The genes are TRBV7-9 and TRBJ2-1, with TRBD2 identical over 12 bases. Unmatched junction bases numbered 8, after V lost 1 base and J lost 10 bases. The germline V gene has CDR1 SEHNR and CDR2 FQNEAQ (reference sequence). The CDR3 length is 16 residues. Here the CDR3 DNA reads TGTGCCAGCAGCTTAGGCGGACTAGCGGGATTTGTAGAGCAGTTCTTC. Its translation is CASSLGGLAGFVEQFF.

This chain joins TRBV2 and TRBJ2-7, with 13 positions matching TRBD2. V was clipped by 6 bases and J by 5 bases; unmatched bases: 10. CDR1 is SNHLY, CDR2 FYNNEI, per germline. This CDR3 has 16 amino acids. The CDR3 spells CASRDLLAGGPNEQYF. Written as DNA, the CDR3 is TGTGCCAGCAGAGATTTACTAGCGGGAGGGCCTAACGAGCAGTACTTC.

This clonotype was seen a few times. The chain carries TRBV11-2 and TRBJ2-1; a possible D gene is TRBD2 (5 bases). This CDR3 has 15 residues. Trimming stripped 0 bases from V and 3 bases from J, with 9 bases between. Per the germline V gene, CDR1 is SGHAT and CDR2 is FQNNGV. This CDR3 reads CASSLDGVLYNEQFF. CDR3 sequence (DNA): TGTGCCAGCAGCTTAGACGGGGTCCTCTACAATGAGCAGTTCTTC.

This clonotype was detected a few times. The chain recombines TRBV28 with TRBJ2-7, with 11 bases aligning to TRBD1. CDR1 MDHEN and CDR2 SYDVKM come from the germline V gene. V trimming: 5 bases; J trimming: 7 bases; junction bases outside the gene matches: 16. The CDR3 contains 17 residues. CDR3 amino acids: CASSHPRGQGVTWEQYF. For the CDR3, the DNA is TGTGCCAGCAGTCATCCCCGGGGACAGGGGGTAACTTGGGAGCAGTACTTC.

V is TRBV5-1 and J is TRBJ1-2, with no clear D. CDR1 is SGHRS and CDR2 is YFSETQ in the germline V gene. The CDR3 is 13 amino acids. Trimming took 2 bases from V and 6 from J, leaving 11 bases between them. The CDR3 reads CASSFSGSDGYTF. CDR3 coding DNA: TGCGCCAGCAGCTTTTCTGGGTCCGATGGCTACACCTTC.

This clonotype was recorded at least ten times. The genes are TRBV12-3 or TRBV12-4 and TRBJ2-1; D perhaps matches TRBD1 (6 bases). V was clipped by 5 bases and J by 0 bases, with 11 bases between them. The CDR3 covers 15 residues. The CDR3 loop is CASSVRGGSYNEQFF. The CDR3 nucleotides read TGTGCCAGCAGTGTCAGGGGTGGCTCCTACAATGAGCAGTTCTTC.

In this sample, this clonotype turned up a few times. The chain uses TRBV5-1 and TRBJ2-3; 9 bases are shared with TRBD2. CDR1 is SGHRS and CDR2 is YFSETQ in the germline V gene. The CDR3 runs 17 residues. V shed 0 bases and J 4 bases; nucleotides not matched to a gene: 9. This CDR3 reads CASSLARAGGSSDTQYF. CDR3 nucleotides: TGCGCCAGCAGCTTGGCCCGGGCGGGAGGGAGCTCAGATACGCAGTATTTT.

The chain recombines TRBV14 with TRBJ2-7; the match to TRBD1 covers 11 bases. Germline V lookup: CDR1 SGHDN, CDR2 FVKESK. CDR3 size: 15 residues. Trimming took 3 bases from V and 3 from J; bases not matched to a gene: 4. Written as DNA, the CDR3 is TGTGCCAGCAGCCAGGACAGGGGGCCCAACTACGAGCAGTACTTC. Translating it yields CASSQDRGPNYEQYF.

This clonotype was observed a handful of times. V is TRBV29-1 and J is TRBJ1-5, with a weak D call TRBD1 (6 bases). From germline, CDR1 is SQVTM and CDR2 ANQGSEA. This CDR3 has 16 amino acids. V gave up 5 bases and J gave up 0 bases, with 17 bases separating them. The CDR3 reads CSVQLGGAYSNQPQHF. DNA for the CDR3: TGCAGCGTTCAACTCGGGGGGGCGTATAGCAATCAGCCCCAGCATTTT.

This clonotype was observed at least ten times. This chain uses TRBV4-1 with TRBJ2-7; D uncertain. Germline CDR1 reads MGHRA; CDR2 reads YSYEKL. This CDR3 is 11 amino acids long. V was pared by 0 bases and J by 6 bases, with 3 bases between. The CDR3 sequence is CASSQEGEQYF. CDR3 in DNA: TGCGCCAGCAGCCAAGAAGGCGAGCAGTACTTC.

In this sample, this clonotype turned up a few times. The chain recombines TRBV20-1 with TRBJ2-2; 10 bases map to TRBD2. The CDR3 extends over 17 amino acids. Trimming removed 2 bases from V and 0 bases from J; junction bases left unmatched: 6. Germline-derived CDR1 and CDR2 are DFQATT and SNEGSKA (reference sequence). CDR3: CSARITSGRANTGELFF. The CDR3 DNA follows: TGCAGTGCTAGAATCACCAGCGGGAGGGCGAACACCGGGGAGCTGTTTTTT.